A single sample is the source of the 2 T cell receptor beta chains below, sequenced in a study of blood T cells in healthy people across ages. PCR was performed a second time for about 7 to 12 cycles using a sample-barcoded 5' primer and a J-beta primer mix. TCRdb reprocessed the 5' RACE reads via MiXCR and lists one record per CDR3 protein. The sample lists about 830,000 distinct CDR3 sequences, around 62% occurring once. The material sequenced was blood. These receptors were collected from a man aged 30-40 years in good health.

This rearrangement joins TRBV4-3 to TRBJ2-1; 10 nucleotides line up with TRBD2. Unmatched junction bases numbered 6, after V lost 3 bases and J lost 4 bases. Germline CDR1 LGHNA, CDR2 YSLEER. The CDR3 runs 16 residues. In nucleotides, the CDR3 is TGCGCCAGCAGCCACGTACTAGCGGGGCCTTACAATGAGCAGTTCTTC. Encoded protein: CASSHVLAGPYNEQFF.

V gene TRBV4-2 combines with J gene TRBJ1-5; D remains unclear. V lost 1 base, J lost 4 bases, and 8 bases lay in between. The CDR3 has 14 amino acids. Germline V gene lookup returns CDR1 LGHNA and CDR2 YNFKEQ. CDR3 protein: CASSQARTNQPQHF. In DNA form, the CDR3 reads TGTGCCAGCAGCCAAGCAAGGACTAATCAGCCCCAGCATTTT.